This T cell receptor (beta chain) was recovered during a study of blood T cell repertoires in COVID-19. Overall study: COVID-19 samples collected from the United States, Italy and Spain covered acute and convalescent phases. Sources were T cells, B-cell-depleted T cells, or PBMCs; the material itself was cDNA or gDNA.

V lost 3 bases and J 6 bases, leaving 5 bases between the germline ends. Germline assignment: CDR1 MDHEN and CDR2 SYDVKM. The CDR3 spans 12 residues. Assay: immunoSEQ multiplex PCR; the TCRdb copy retains only in-frame clones and omits some. The sample shows 200,000 to 250,000 clones, around four fifths of them seen only once. Sequencing was carried out using peripheral blood. The sequence derives from a woman aged 80 or over with acute or convalescent COVID-19. The chain uses TRBV28 and TRBJ2-2; TRBD2 is a possible D gene (5 bases). DNA of the CDR3: TGTGCCAGCAGTTTGGGAGCCGGGGAGCTGTTTTTT. This encodes CASSLGAGELFF. Looking up the rest from reference TRBV28 and TRBJ2-2 gives the full variable domain: DVKVTQSSRYLVKRTGEKVFLECVQDMDHENMFWYRQDPGLGLRLIYFSYDVKMKEKGDIPEGYSVSREKKERFSLILESASTNQTSMYLCASSLGAGELFFGEGSRLTVL.